The following is a T cell receptor (beta chain) sequence with its context. CDR3 length: 13 residues. The V gene's germline CDR1 is LNHNV and CDR2 YYDKDF (reference sequence). Trimming shortened V by 3 bases and J by 1 base, and 6 bases separated the two germline ends. Original processing notes: Amplification of reference gene primers was used by the study to estimate nucleated cell counts. Measured with immunoSEQ multiplex PCR; TCRdb has only the in-frame clones, and not every one. V and J calls and clone size are as listed in that table; D and trimming were resolved from the DNA. The table has about 140,000 clones, approximately 90% seen once. This sample stems from a study of blood T cell repertoires in COVID-19. Study background: There were acute and convalescent COVID-19 samples, and they came from the United States, Italy and Spain. PBMCs, B-cell-depleted T cells, or T cells provided the cDNA or gDNA that made up the material.

This chain links TRBV15 with TRBJ2-5; unclear D gene. Sequenced material: peripheral blood. This clonotype was sampled from a woman aged 45-59 years with active or convalescent COVID-19. The CDR3 spells CATSRGSQETQYF. The CDR3 DNA sequence: TGTGCCACCAGCAGGGGCTCCCAAGAGACCCAGTACTTC.